These 24 T cell receptor beta chains came from one sample sequenced in a study of blood T cell repertoires in COVID-19. Sequencing used immunoSEQ multiplex PCR; TCRdb keeps in-frame clones, though not all of them. Among about 93,000 clones, approximately 86% were seen once, and the ten largest hold around a sixth. The sample comprised peripheral blood. These receptors originate from a woman older than 75 with acute or convalescent COVID-19.

V and J are TRBV25-1 and TRBJ2-1; 8 bases fit TRBD2. J lost 10 bases, V lost 4 bases, and 15 bases had no gene match. This CDR3 contains 16 residues. Germline assignment: CDR1 MGHDK and CDR2 SYGVNS. The CDR3 sequence: CASSGPPGLALREQFF. CDR3 coding DNA: TGTGCCAGCAGTGGGCCCCCCGGACTAGCTTTAAGGGAGCAGTTCTTC.

The chain links TRBV13 to TRBJ2-2, with 10 bases aligning to TRBD1. V lost 4 bases and J lost 4; bases outside the gene matches: 6. The V gene's germline CDR1 is PRHDT and CDR2 FYEKMQ (reference sequence). This CDR3 spans 16 amino acids. The CDR3 nucleotides read TGTGCCAGCAGCTCCTCGGACAGGGGGAGCACCGGGGAGCTGTTTTTT. Protein product: CASSSSDRGSTGELFF.

This clone appeared a single time. This chain uses TRBV28 with TRBJ2-7, with 8 bases identical to TRBD2. The J segment lost 1 base and the V segment lost 2 bases, leaving 7 bases of the junction unmatched. In germline, CDR1 is MDHEN, CDR2 SYDVKM. The CDR3 runs 16 residues. CDR3 loop: CASSLLGGGRSYEQYF. DNA for the CDR3: TGTGCCAGCAGTTTACTGGGCGGGGGGAGGTCCTACGAGCAGTACTTC.

The gene calls are TRBV9 and TRBJ2-2, with D perhaps matching TRBD2 (5 bases). The V gene's germline CDR1 is SGDLS and CDR2 YYNGEE. The CDR3 length is 17 residues. Trimming removed 3 bases from V and 1 base from J, with 16 bases in between. The CDR3 protein is CASSARRGGGNTGELFF. In DNA form, the CDR3 reads TGTGCCAGCAGCGCCCGTCGGGGTGGCGGGAACACCGGGGAGCTGTTTTTT. The full variable domain, rest sourced from reference TRBV9 and TRBJ2-2, is DSGVTQTPKHLITATGQRVTLRCSPRSGDLSVYWYQQSLDQGLQFLIQYYNGEERAKGNILERFSAQQFPDLHSELNLSSLELGDSALYFCASSARRGGGNTGELFFGEGSRLTVL.

The chain carries TRBV5-1 and TRBJ1-3; D is unresolved. V was pared by 2 bases and J by 0 bases, with 9 bases between. This CDR3 comprises 15 residues. Germline V lookup: CDR1 SGHRS, CDR2 YFSETQ. CDR3 nucleotide sequence: TGCGCCAGCAGCTTTAGCGGAACCTCTGGAAACACCATATATTTT. It codes for CASSFSGTSGNTIYF.

The chain carries TRBV11-1 and TRBJ2-1; TRBD2 might be the D (5 bases). V shed 3 bases and J shed 3 bases, with 9 bases lying between them. Germline values: CDR1 SGHAT, CDR2 FQDESV (reference sequence). CDR3 length equals 14 residues. CDR3 residues: CASSFRTVYNEQFF. CDR3 DNA sequence: TGTGCCAGCAGCTTTCGGACTGTCTACAATGAGCAGTTCTTC.

This sequence joins TRBV2 and TRBJ1-5, with 8 bases matching TRBD1. V dropped 5 bases and J dropped 0; count of bases not matched to a gene: 9. The CDR3 runs 17 residues. Per the germline V gene, CDR1 is SNHLY and CDR2 is FYNNEI. The CDR3 DNA reads TGTGCCAGCAGTCACCTACCGGGACAGGTTAGCAATCAGCCCCAGCATTTT. Its translation: CASSHLPGQVSNQPQHF.

This clone was seen just once. V and J are TRBV6-6 and TRBJ1-3, with 10 bases that match TRBD1. Germline V gene lookup returns CDR1 MNHNY and CDR2 SVGAGI (reference sequence). CDR3 length: 14 residues. V lost 5 bases and J lost 4; bases outside the gene matches: 2. The CDR3, as DNA: TGTGCCAGCAGTCGGACAGGGGGAGGAAACACCATATATTTT. Translation gives CASSRTGGGNTIYF.

V is TRBV28 and J is TRBJ1-2; unclear D gene. V lost 1 base and J 4 bases, leaving 10 bases between the germline ends. Germline V gene sequence: CDR1 MDHEN, CDR2 SYDVKM. The length of the CDR3 is 14 residues. The CDR3 region is CASSLSGGGYGYTF. The CDR3, as DNA: TGTGCCAGCAGTTTATCCGGAGGTGGCTATGGCTACACCTTC.

The genes are TRBV7-9 and TRBJ1-2; weak D call: TRBD1 (6 bases). The CDR3 loop spans 14 amino acids. The V gene lost 5 bases and the J gene lost 4 bases, with 14 bases spanning the gap. Germline CDR1 and CDR2: SEHNR and FQNEAQ (reference sequence). The DNA of the CDR3 is TGTGCCAGCAGCCCGTCAGGGGTAAGCTATGGCTACACCTTC. Its protein is CASSPSGVSYGYTF.

This clone has only a few counts. This chain joins TRBV5-6 and TRBJ1-2, with D possibly matching TRBD1 (6 bases). V lost 4 bases to trimming and J lost 6 bases, with 16 bases between them. The CDR3 has 14 amino acids. The germline V gene has CDR1 SGHDT and CDR2 YYEEEE. The CDR3 is CASSPEGGRDGYTF. The CDR3 DNA reads as TGTGCCAGCAGCCCTGAAGGGGGACGAGATGGCTACACCTTC.

This chain connects TRBV11-3 to TRBJ2-7; 13 bases match TRBD2. In germline, CDR1 is SGHNT, CDR2 YENEEA. V lost 0 bases and J lost 7; bases outside the gene matches: 6. The CDR3 contains 16 residues. The CDR3 spells CASSLDGGLAGLEQYF. CDR3 DNA sequence: TGTGCCAGCAGCTTAGACGGGGGACTAGCGGGACTTGAGCAGTACTTC.

In DNA form, the CDR3 reads TGTGCCAGCAGCCAAGAGAAGGAGGGGGACAGGCAGAGATCTTATAGCAATCAGCCCCAGCATTTT. Protein sequence: CASSQEKEGDRQRSYSNQPQHF. This rearrangement joins TRBV14 to TRBJ1-5, with 8 bases matching TRBD1. This CDR3 spans 22 amino acids. V dropped 0 bases and J dropped 0; count of bases not matched to a gene: 19. Germline V gene data show CDR1 as SGHDN and CDR2 as FVKESK.

The rearrangement uses TRBV18 and TRBJ2-5; 8 bases agree with TRBD1. This CDR3 comprises 15 residues. Germline V gene lookup returns CDR1 KGHSH and CDR2 LQKENI. V trimming: 3 bases; J trimming: 3 bases; junction bases outside the gene matches: 6. The CDR3: CASSPPGQGEETQYF. Written as DNA, the CDR3 is TGTGCCAGCTCACCGCCCGGACAGGGCGAAGAGACCCAGTACTTC.

This clone was seen just once. The rearrangement joins TRBV11-1 to TRBJ2-5; 7 positions match TRBD1. Germline lookup yields CDR1 SGHAT and CDR2 FQDESV (reference sequence). With V trimmed by 5 bases and J by 5 bases, 11 bases remained unmatched. CDR3 size: 15 residues. The CDR3 spells CASSREGGMDETQYF. For the CDR3, the DNA is TGTGCCAGCAGCCGCGAAGGGGGCATGGATGAGACCCAGTACTTC.

The CDR3 region has the DNA TGTGCCAGCAGTTTAAGGACGGTCACAGGGACTGAAGCTTTCTTT. Its protein is CASSLRTVTGTEAFF. The chain uses TRBV28 and TRBJ1-1; D may be TRBD1 (6 bases). CDR1 MDHEN and CDR2 SYDVKM come from the germline V gene. CDR3 size: 15 residues. Trimming left V 2 bases short and J 5 bases short, with 15 bases between.

The chain is built from TRBV25-1 and TRBJ2-3, with D possibly matching TRBD2 (6 bases). This CDR3 contains 15 residues. V was shortened by 5 bases and J by 2 bases, with 14 bases between the two germline ends. The germline CDR1 and CDR2 sequences are MGHDK and SYGVNS. CDR3 protein: CASSLRRGHTDTQYF. The CDR3, as DNA: TGTGCCAGCAGTTTGAGGCGGGGTCACACAGATACGCAGTATTTT.

The rearrangement joins TRBV7-9 to TRBJ1-6; D possibly corresponds to TRBD1 (6 bases). CDR3 size: 13 residues. Germline CDR1 is SEHNR and CDR2 is FQNEAQ (reference sequence). Trimming removed 10 bases from V and 7 bases from J, with 14 bases in between. The CDR3 sequence is CATDGTPNSPLHF. For the CDR3, the DNA is TGTGCCACCGACGGGACACCCAATTCACCCCTCCACTTT. Drawing the rest from reference TRBV7-9 and TRBJ1-6, the complete variable domain is DTGVSQNPRHKITKRGQNVTFRCDPISEHNRLYWYRQTLGQGPEFLTYFQNEAQLEKSRLLSDRFSAERPKGSFSTLEIQRTEQGDSAMYLCATDGTPNSPLHFGNGTRLTVT.

The chain links TRBV15 to TRBJ1-5, with 10 bases lining up with TRBD1. This CDR3 comprises 15 residues. Trimming at V came to 3 bases and at J to 7 bases, leaving 6 bases not matched to a gene. Per germline, CDR1 LNHNV and CDR2 YYDKDF (reference sequence). In DNA, the CDR3 is TGTGCCACCAGCAGCCCCGACAGGGGGCGGCAGCCCCAGCATTTT. It is translated as CATSSPDRGRQPQHF. The complete variable domain, with remaining parts taken from reference TRBV15 and TRBJ1-5, reads DAMVIQNPRYQVTQFGKPVTLSCSQTLNHNVMYWYQQKSSQAPKLLFHYYDKDFNNEADTPDNFQSRRPNTSFCFLDIRSPGLGDTAMYLCATSSPDRGRQPQHFGDGTRLSIL.

This chain joins TRBV27 and TRBJ1-6, with TRBD1 identical over 9 bases. Germline V CDR1 and CDR2: MNHEY, SMNVEV (reference sequence). CDR3 length: 14 amino acids. With V trimmed by 3 bases and J by 10 bases, 4 bases remained unmatched. The CDR3 DNA is TGTGCCAGCAGTTTTTGGGGACAGGGATCACCCCTCCACTTT. Encoded protein: CASSFWGQGSPLHF.

The chain couples TRBV5-4 to TRBJ1-2; 8 nucleotides line up with TRBD1. Germline V gene sequence: CDR1 SGHNT, CDR2 YYREEE (reference sequence). The CDR3 has 15 amino acids. With 4 bases clipped from V and 8 bases from J, the junction kept 13 bases outside the gene matches. The CDR3 spells CASSPGQGSGLGYTF. The CDR3 nucleotides read TGTGCCAGCAGCCCTGGACAGGGAAGTGGACTGGGCTACACCTTC.

The V call is TRBV5-6, the J call TRBJ2-3; no definite D call. Germline CDR1 SGHDT, CDR2 YYEEEE. Trimming took 5 bases from V and 3 from J, leaving 13 bases between them. This CDR3 comprises 14 residues. CDR3 DNA: TGTGCCAGCAGTTACGCATCGGGTACAGATACGCAGTATTTT. Protein sequence: CASSYASGTDTQYF.

The chain joins TRBV5-1 to TRBJ2-3; 7 nucleotides match TRBD2. This CDR3 is 14 amino acids long. Trimming removed 1 base from V and 4 bases from J; junction bases left unmatched: 3. Germline-derived CDR1 and CDR2 are SGHRS and YFSETQ. CDR3 coding DNA: TGCGCCAGCAGCTTGTTTCGGGGGGCAGATACGCAGTATTTT. It specifies CASSLFRGADTQYF.

The gene calls are TRBV7-6 and TRBJ1-1; D is perhaps TRBD1 (6 bases). CDR1 is SGHVS, CDR2 FNYEAQ, per germline. The CDR3 has 18 residues. Trimming stripped 5 bases from V and 0 bases from J, with 22 bases between. The CDR3 here is CASSLVTPGGALNTEAFF. The CDR3 nucleotides are TGTGCCAGCAGCCTCGTGACCCCCGGGGGGGCCCTGAACACTGAAGCTTTCTTT.